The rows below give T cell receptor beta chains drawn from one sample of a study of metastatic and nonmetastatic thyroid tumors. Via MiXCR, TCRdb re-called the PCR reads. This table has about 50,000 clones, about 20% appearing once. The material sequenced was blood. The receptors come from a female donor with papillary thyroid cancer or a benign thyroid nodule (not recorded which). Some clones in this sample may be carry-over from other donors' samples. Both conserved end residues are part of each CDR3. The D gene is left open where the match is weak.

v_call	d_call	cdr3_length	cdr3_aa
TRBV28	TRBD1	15	CASSWGTGGSQPQHF
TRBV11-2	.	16	CASSLDPPGARDTQYF
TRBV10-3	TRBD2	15	CAISPYSGSTDTQYF
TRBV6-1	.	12	CASSQRENEQFF
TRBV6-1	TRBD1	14	CATPTGTGFYEQYF
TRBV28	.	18	CASSPTWRGRRGNQPQHF
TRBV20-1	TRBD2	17	CSARDTSGRYPTDTQYF
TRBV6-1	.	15	CASSEGGSSNQPQHF
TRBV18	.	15	CASSPSSGGNQPQHF
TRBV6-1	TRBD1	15	CASSRKPGQGGEQFF
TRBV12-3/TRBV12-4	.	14	CASSPSSRNYEQYF
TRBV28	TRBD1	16	CASSVLSTGARTEAFF
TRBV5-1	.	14	CASSLGHSTDTQYF
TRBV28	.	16	CATRQDLLRNTGELFF
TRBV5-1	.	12	CASSQRSDSQYF
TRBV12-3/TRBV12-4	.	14	CASILRGRRRELFF
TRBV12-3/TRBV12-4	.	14	CASRGRFAGNTIYF
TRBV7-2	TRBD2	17	CASSLLASGSGGDTQYF
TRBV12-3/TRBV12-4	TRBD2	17	CASSPGLADASTDTQYF
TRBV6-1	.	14	CASRWTFGSYEQYF
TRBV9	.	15	CASSVSGAPQETQYF
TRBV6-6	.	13	CASSYFRGQPQHF
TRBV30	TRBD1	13	CAWRPGQGDGYTF
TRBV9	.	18	CASSVAAPDSLGSYEQYF
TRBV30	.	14	CAWSKPTNTGELFF
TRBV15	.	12	CATTQGEGTQYF
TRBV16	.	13	CASSQESRSPLHF
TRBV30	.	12	CAKGGRNSPLHF
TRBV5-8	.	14	CASSLYLVNGELFF
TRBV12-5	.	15	CASGRGWAADNEQFF
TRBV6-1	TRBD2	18	CASSAGGLAGDSTDTQYF
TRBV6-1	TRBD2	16	CASSDPRRGATDTQYF
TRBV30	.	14	CAWSSGSARNTIYF
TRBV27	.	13	CASSFSGPYEQYF
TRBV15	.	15	CATRLSGLTNEKLFF
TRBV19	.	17	CASSTPEADPTNEKLFF
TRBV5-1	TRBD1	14	CASSWGQGSNRYTF
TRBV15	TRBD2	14	CATSRRGSYYEQYF
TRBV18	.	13	CASSNREYSPLHF
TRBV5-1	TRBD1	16	CASSYGQGTSNTEAFF
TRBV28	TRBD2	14	CARPAGHHTDTQYF
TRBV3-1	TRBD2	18	CASSQGVRAGVGQETQYF